This is a list of T cell receptor beta chains from one sample in a study of shared clonotypes between healthy human individuals. Profiling relied on immunoSEQ multiplex PCR, and the TCRdb table lists in-frame clones only, not all of them. This sample has hundreds of thousands of clones, with roughly 95% found just once. Source material: naive CD8+ T cells sorted from blood. These receptors came from a woman aged 30 to 39 in good health. The CDR3 runs from the conserved cysteine through the conserved F or W. The D gene is left open where the match is weak. Some rows mark clone size as missing; the rest say once, few, many or name a class of expanded clone.

>NA|TRBJ2-7|NA|TRBV5-1
TGCGCCAGCAGCTTGGATACAGGCTACGAGCAGTACTTC
CASSLDTGYEQYF
>NA|TRBJ2-1|NA|TRBV9
TGTGCCAGCAGCGTAGGACAGTACAATGAGCAGTTCTTC
CASSVGQYNEQFF
>TRBD1|TRBJ2-1|NA|TRBV5-6
TGTGCCAGCAGCTTGGAGACAGGGGGTGCGCGTGAGCAGTTCTTC
CASSLETGGAREQFF
>NA|TRBJ2-3|NA|TRBV28
TGTGCCAGCAGTTTCCAGGTGGGAGGTCCAGATACGCAGTATTTT
CASSFQVGGPDTQYF
>NA|TRBJ2-7|NA|TRBV19
TGTGCCAGTAGTATCGGTAGATACTACGAGCAGTACTTC
CASSIGRYYEQYF
>NA|TRBJ2-5|NA|TRBV30
TGTGCCTGGAGGGGGCCCTGGGGACGACAAAGGAGCCAAGAGACCCAGTACTTC
CAWRGPWGRQRSQETQYF
>NA|TRBJ2-6|NA|TRBV13
TGTGCCAGCAGCTTAGACTCTGGGGCCAACGTCCTGACTTTC
CASSLDSGANVLTF
>NA|TRBJ2-7|once|TRBV27
TGTGCCAGCAGTTTATATGGGGTCGAGCAGTACTTC
CASSLYGVEQYF
>NA|TRBJ2-7|NA|TRBV10-2
TGCGCCAGCAGTGCTGGAGCATTCGAGCAGTACTTC
CASSAGAFEQYF
>NA|TRBJ2-1|NA|TRBV9
TGTGCCAGCAGCGCCAACAGGGTTTACAATGAGCAGTTCTTC
CASSANRVYNEQFF
>NA|TRBJ2-1|NA|TRBV7-6
TGTGCCAGCAGCCAGGGCCCTGGGAATGAGCAGTTCTTC
CASSQGPGNEQFF
>TRBD2|TRBJ2-7|NA|TRBV28
TGTGCCAGCAGTGGGGGACTAGCGGTATCCTACGAGCAGTACTTC
CASSGGLAVSYEQYF
>TRBD1|TRBJ2-7|NA|TRBV10-1
TGCGCCAGCAGTGAGTCGAAAGGACAGGGGAACGAGCAGTACTTC
CASSESKGQGNEQYF
>NA|TRBJ2-2|NA|TRBV27
TGTGCCAGCACCCCGGGCCCATACACCGGGGAGCTGTTTTTT
CASTPGPYTGELFF
>NA|TRBJ2-2|NA|TRBV27
TGTGCCAGCGAGTTTGCCGGGGAGCTGTTTTTT
CASEFAGELFF
>NA|TRBJ1-1|NA|TRBV7-6
TGTGCCAGCAGCGACGGGGGGGTAGCTTTCTTT
CASSDGGVAFF
>NA|TRBJ2-7|NA|TRBV28
TGTGCCAGCAGTTTTGGCGGGACGGGATACTACGAGCAGTACTTC
CASSFGGTGYYEQYF
>NA|TRBJ1-1|NA|TRBV27
TGTGCCAGCAGTTTACCAGGGTTGAACACTGAAGCTTTCTTT
CASSLPGLNTEAFF
>NA|TRBJ2-3|NA|TRBV28
TGTGCCAGCAGTCTAAGGATGGAGGGAGATACGCAGTATTTT
CASSLRMEGDTQYF